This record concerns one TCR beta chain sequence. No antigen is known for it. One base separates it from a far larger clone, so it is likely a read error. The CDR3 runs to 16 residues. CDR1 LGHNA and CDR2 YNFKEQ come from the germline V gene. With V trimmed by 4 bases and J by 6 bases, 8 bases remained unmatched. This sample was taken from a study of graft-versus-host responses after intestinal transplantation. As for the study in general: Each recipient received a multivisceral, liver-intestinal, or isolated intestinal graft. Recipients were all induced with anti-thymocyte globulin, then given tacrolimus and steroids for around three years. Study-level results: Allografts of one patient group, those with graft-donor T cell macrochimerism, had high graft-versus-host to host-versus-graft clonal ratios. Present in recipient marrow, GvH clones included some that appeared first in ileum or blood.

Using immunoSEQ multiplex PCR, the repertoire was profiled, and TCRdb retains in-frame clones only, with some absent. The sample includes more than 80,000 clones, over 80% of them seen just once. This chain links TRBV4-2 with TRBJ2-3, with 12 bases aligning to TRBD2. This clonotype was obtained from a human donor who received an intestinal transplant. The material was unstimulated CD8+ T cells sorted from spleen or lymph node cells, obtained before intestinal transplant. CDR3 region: CASSLNPSGGVDTQYF. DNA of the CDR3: TGTGCCAGCAGCCTCAACCCTAGCGGGGGGGTGGATACGCAGTATTTT.